A selection of T cell receptor beta chains follows, all from one sample in a study of CD8+ T cells in alopecia areata. Some clones are missing from TCRdb's copy, which holds only in-frame ones; the method was immunoSEQ multiplex PCR. The sample contains about 190,000 clones, 50% to 60% of which appear only once. The sequences come from CD4+ T cells sorted from blood, collected at week 0. The receptors shown here come from a human donor with alopecia areata. Each CDR3 is given with its conserved first and last residue. Each record gives: V gene, clone size, D gene, J gene, CDR3 DNA, CDR3 protein. A D gene is named only where the DNA matches it firmly. The listing skips clone size in some rows; elsewhere it reads once, few, many or a size class.

V gene: TRBV7-9
clone size: -
D gene: TRBD1
J gene: TRBJ1-2
CDR3 DNA: TGTGCCAGCAGCACGACAGGGGCGCCCGCCTATGGCTACACCTTC
CDR3 protein: CASSTTGAPAYGYTF

V gene: TRBV10-3
clone size: few
D gene: -
J gene: TRBJ2-3
CDR3 DNA: TGTGCCATCAGTGAAAAGGGTCCAGGAAGCCCCACAGATACGCAGTATTTT
CDR3 protein: CAISEKGPGSPTDTQYF

V gene: TRBV15
clone size: -
D gene: -
J gene: TRBJ1-5
CDR3 DNA: TGTGCCACCAGCAGAGACCCCCTCGGGGGCAGGGGCAATCAGCCCCAGCATTTT
CDR3 protein: CATSRDPLGGRGNQPQHF

V gene: TRBV4-2
clone size: -
D gene: -
J gene: TRBJ2-3
CDR3 DNA: TGTGCCAGCAGCCCCACACCTACCTTGACAGATACGCAGTATTTT
CDR3 protein: CASSPTPTLTDTQYF

V gene: TRBV6-6
clone size: -
D gene: -
J gene: TRBJ1-2
CDR3 DNA: TGTGCCAGCAAGGAGGGGCGAGGGGCCTATGGCTACACCTTC
CDR3 protein: CASKEGRGAYGYTF

V gene: TRBV7-2
clone size: -
D gene: -
J gene: TRBJ1-1
CDR3 DNA: TGTGCCAGCAGCCTAGCTCCGGGGGGCGGAGCTGAAGCTTTCTTT
CDR3 protein: CASSLAPGGGAEAFF

V gene: TRBV9
clone size: -
D gene: -
J gene: TRBJ1-2
CDR3 DNA: TGTGCCAGCAGCGTAGCTCCCGGAAAGGATGGCTACACCTTC
CDR3 protein: CASSVAPGKDGYTF

V gene: TRBV5-1
clone size: few
D gene: TRBD2
J gene: TRBJ2-7
CDR3 DNA: TGCGCCAGCAGTGAACTAGCGGGTTCAAACTACGAGCAGTACTTC
CDR3 protein: CASSELAGSNYEQYF

V gene: TRBV5-1
clone size: few
D gene: -
J gene: TRBJ2-7
CDR3 DNA: TGCGCCAGCAGCTTGGAGAACCCCCCGGGGGAGCAGTACTTC
CDR3 protein: CASSLENPPGEQYF

V gene: TRBV25-1
clone size: -
D gene: -
J gene: TRBJ2-5
CDR3 DNA: TGTGCCAGCAGTGGTTGGACTGCACAAGAGACCCAGTACTTC
CDR3 protein: CASSGWTAQETQYF

V gene: TRBV29-1
clone size: -
D gene: -
J gene: TRBJ2-5
CDR3 DNA: TGCAGCGTTGCGGTCCAAGGAGAGACCCAGTACTTC
CDR3 protein: CSVAVQGETQYF

V gene: TRBV27
clone size: once
D gene: -
J gene: TRBJ2-3
CDR3 DNA: TGTGCCAGCAGTCCCTCGGGGGCAGATACGCAGTATTTT
CDR3 protein: CASSPSGADTQYF

V gene: TRBV30
clone size: once
D gene: -
J gene: TRBJ2-7
CDR3 DNA: TGTGCCTGGACAGGGTTCCACGAGCAGTACTTC
CDR3 protein: CAWTGFHEQYF

V gene: TRBV29-1
clone size: few
D gene: TRBD1
J gene: TRBJ2-2
CDR3 DNA: TGCAGCGCTAAGACAGGGGGCGAACCCGGGGAGCTGTTTTTT
CDR3 protein: CSAKTGGEPGELFF

V gene: TRBV7-2
clone size: few
D gene: TRBD2
J gene: TRBJ2-5
CDR3 DNA: TGTGCCAGCAGCCAGGGCACTAGCGGGAGCAAAGAGACCCAGTACTTC
CDR3 protein: CASSQGTSGSKETQYF

V gene: TRBV5-1
clone size: -
D gene: TRBD2
J gene: TRBJ2-1
CDR3 DNA: TGCGCCAGCAGCTTGGGGGTAGCGGGGGGGCCCTACAATGAGCAGTTCTTC
CDR3 protein: CASSLGVAGGPYNEQFF

V gene: TRBV14
clone size: few
D gene: TRBD1
J gene: TRBJ1-1
CDR3 DNA: TGTGCCAGCAGCCTTGTTCAGGGGGCGAGTGAAGCTTTCTTT
CDR3 protein: CASSLVQGASEAFF

V gene: TRBV25-1
clone size: -
D gene: -
J gene: TRBJ1-5
CDR3 DNA: TGTGCCAGCAGTGTCCCGGCCCGGGGCCCCGGTCAGCCCCAGCATTTT
CDR3 protein: CASSVPARGPGQPQHF

V gene: TRBV6-1
clone size: -
D gene: -
J gene: TRBJ1-1
CDR3 DNA: TGTGCCAGCAGTGCGGACAGCTTGACTGAAGCTTTCTTT
CDR3 protein: CASSADSLTEAFF

V gene: TRBV10-3
clone size: -
D gene: -
J gene: TRBJ1-3
CDR3 DNA: TGTGCCATCAACCACGGTGACTCTGGAAACACCATATATTTT
CDR3 protein: CAINHGDSGNTIYF

V gene: TRBV9
clone size: few
D gene: -
J gene: TRBJ1-1
CDR3 DNA: TGTGCCAGCAGCGCCACGTGGGGTTCGAACACTGAAGCTTTCTTT
CDR3 protein: CASSATWGSNTEAFF

V gene: TRBV29-1
clone size: -
D gene: -
J gene: TRBJ2-5
CDR3 DNA: TGCAGCGTTGCTGGACGGTACCAAGAGACCCAGTACTTC
CDR3 protein: CSVAGRYQETQYF

V gene: TRBV6-5
clone size: many
D gene: -
J gene: TRBJ1-2
CDR3 DNA: TGTGCCAGCAGTTACAGGCCCGGTAACTATGGCTACACCTTC
CDR3 protein: CASSYRPGNYGYTF

V gene: TRBV29-1
clone size: -
D gene: -
J gene: TRBJ1-3
CDR3 DNA: TGCAGCGTTGAGGCCCGTCACTCTGGAAACACCATATATTTT
CDR3 protein: CSVEARHSGNTIYF

V gene: TRBV2
clone size: many
D gene: -
J gene: TRBJ1-1
CDR3 DNA: TGTGCCAGCAGTGAAGCCCCAGCGTCGAACACTGAAGCTTTCTTT
CDR3 protein: CASSEAPASNTEAFF

V gene: TRBV29-1
clone size: -
D gene: TRBD2
J gene: TRBJ2-7
CDR3 DNA: TGCAGCGGCGGGGGAGGGGACTACGAGCAGTACTTC
CDR3 protein: CSGGGGDYEQYF

V gene: TRBV6-5
clone size: -
D gene: -
J gene: TRBJ2-7
CDR3 DNA: TGTGCCAGCAGTTACGACTTAACAGGTTCCTACGAGCAGTACTTC
CDR3 protein: CASSYDLTGSYEQYF

V gene: TRBV30
clone size: -
D gene: TRBD2
J gene: TRBJ2-1
CDR3 DNA: TGTGCCTGGAGTGTAGGACGGGGGGGCCGCTCCTACAATGAGCAGTTCTTC
CDR3 protein: CAWSVGRGGRSYNEQFF

V gene: TRBV4-1
clone size: -
D gene: TRBD1
J gene: TRBJ2-7
CDR3 DNA: TGCGCCAGCAGCCTGGACAGGGGTCCCTACGAGCAGTACTTC
CDR3 protein: CASSLDRGPYEQYF

V gene: TRBV6-5
clone size: -
D gene: -
J gene: TRBJ2-7
CDR3 DNA: TGTGCCAGCAGTAGGGACCGATACGAGCAGTACTTC
CDR3 protein: CASSRDRYEQYF

V gene: TRBV30
clone size: -
D gene: -
J gene: TRBJ2-7
CDR3 DNA: TGTGCCTGGAGTTCCGGCGGTTACGAGCAGTACTTC
CDR3 protein: CAWSSGGYEQYF

V gene: TRBV7-2
clone size: -
D gene: -
J gene: TRBJ1-2
CDR3 DNA: TGTGCCAGCAGCCCCCTAAGGGCAGGCGAGAACTATGGCTACACCTTC
CDR3 protein: CASSPLRAGENYGYTF

V gene: TRBV29-1
clone size: -
D gene: -
J gene: TRBJ2-1
CDR3 DNA: TGCAGCGTTGGGTCTAGGAACTCCTACAATGAGCAGTTCTTC
CDR3 protein: CSVGSRNSYNEQFF

V gene: TRBV4-2
clone size: once
D gene: TRBD1
J gene: TRBJ2-7
CDR3 DNA: TGTGCCAGCAGCCAGGACAGGGTCCGCGAGCAGTACTTC
CDR3 protein: CASSQDRVREQYF

V gene: TRBV29-1
clone size: -
D gene: -
J gene: TRBJ2-5
CDR3 DNA: TGCAGCGCCACCTCAGGGCGTGAGACCCAGTACTTC
CDR3 protein: CSATSGRETQYF

V gene: TRBV7-9
clone size: -
D gene: TRBD1
J gene: TRBJ1-4
CDR3 DNA: TGTGCCAGCAGCTTATTGTCAGGCCCCGGGACAGGGAACGAAAAACTGTTTTTT
CDR3 protein: CASSLLSGPGTGNEKLFF

V gene: TRBV5-1
clone size: few
D gene: TRBD2
J gene: TRBJ2-1
CDR3 DNA: TGCGCCAGCAGCGGTTCTAGCGGGGGGTGGAATGAGCAGTTCTTC
CDR3 protein: CASSGSSGGWNEQFF

V gene: TRBV7-2
clone size: -
D gene: TRBD1
J gene: TRBJ1-6
CDR3 DNA: TGTGCCAGCAGCTCACAGGGGGCTGGCAGTTCACCCCTCCACTTT
CDR3 protein: CASSSQGAGSSPLHF

V gene: TRBV9
clone size: -
D gene: TRBD2
J gene: TRBJ2-5
CDR3 DNA: TGTGCCAGCAGCGTAGGAGGACTAGCGTCAACCCAGTACTTC
CDR3 protein: CASSVGGLASTQYF

V gene: TRBV29-1
clone size: -
D gene: -
J gene: TRBJ2-5
CDR3 DNA: -
CDR3 protein: CSVSGGQTRDPVLRRSQYF

V gene: TRBV2
clone size: -
D gene: -
J gene: TRBJ1-5
CDR3 DNA: TGTGCCAGCAGTGTCAACCGGCCGGATCAGCCCCAGCATTTT
CDR3 protein: CASSVNRPDQPQHF

V gene: TRBV25-1
clone size: few
D gene: TRBD1
J gene: TRBJ1-6
CDR3 DNA: TGTGCCAGCAGTGACCCGCGGACAGGGGATTCTTCACCCCTCCACTTT
CDR3 protein: CASSDPRTGDSSPLHF

V gene: TRBV2
clone size: few
D gene: -
J gene: TRBJ2-2
CDR3 DNA: TGTGCCAGCAGTTTTAGCACCGGGGAGCTGTTTTTT
CDR3 protein: CASSFSTGELFF

V gene: TRBV30
clone size: -
D gene: -
J gene: TRBJ2-5
CDR3 DNA: TGTGCCTGGAGTCTCAGGCTACCGGGTGGGACCCAGTACTTC
CDR3 protein: CAWSLRLPGGTQYF

V gene: TRBV4-1
clone size: -
D gene: -
J gene: TRBJ1-5
CDR3 DNA: TGTGCCAGCAGCCCGAAGGCGGGCAGGGACAATCAGCCCCAGCATTTT
CDR3 protein: CASSPKAGRDNQPQHF

V gene: TRBV6-1
clone size: -
D gene: TRBD2
J gene: TRBJ2-1
CDR3 DNA: TGTGCCAGCAGGACTAGCTTCTCCTACAATGAGCAGTTCTTC
CDR3 protein: CASRTSFSYNEQFF